This T cell receptor beta chain was obtained from a study of cytomegalovirus exposure and HLA in healthy donors (dated by TCRdb to the late 2010s). As for the study more broadly: According to a later analysis, the 100 to 150 validation repertoires were produced on the same platform as the 700 or so repertoires of the first cohort. The study aimed to test whether cataloging public T cell receptors could reveal signatures of past pathogen exposure. Along with the roughly 670-subject first cohort, a separate validation cohort of some 130 different subjects was used. High-throughput TCR immunosequencing, statistical association of individual TCRs with disease status, and machine learning were combined to predict cytomegalovirus infection status. General study outcomes and caveats: The classifier was reported to diagnose cytomegalovirus status with high specificity and sensitivity in both the original and validation cohorts. In the study, approximately 160 TCR beta chains were listed as associated with cytomegalovirus. A few of the identified cytomegalovirus-associated TCR beta chains were confirmed in vitro to be specific for cytomegalovirus antigens. A later analysis found that TCRs clustered in the first cohort also tended to co-occur in the 120 or so validation repertoires, with more than 90% of cluster scores above 0. All 110 or so repertoires were used to score co-occurrence in the validation cohort in a later analysis, because that analysis had no HLA typing for the cohort. The authors suggested that the approach could potentially be extended to other disease states and immunological phenotypes. Most TCR sequences were observed very rarely across donors, whereas some public TCRs were present in many individuals.

As for this clone: Its binding antigen is unknown. The input lacks base qualities; no much larger clone sits a single base away.

Receptors were amplified or captured by the immunoSEQ multiplex PCR assay. The original pipeline was this. A statistical classification framework was built for diagnosing cytomegalovirus status from the catalog of TCR beta chain sequences. TCRdb re-hosts the immuneACCESS table, in-frame sequences only. Its copies lack some clones; in the studies checked, an unresolved V gene accounts for under half of them, and the cause for the rest is not known. V, J and clone size reflect that table, while D and trimming were determined from the DNA. This sample has 150,000 to 200,000 clones in its table, and roughly 88% of those were observed once. The ten most abundant clones make up more than 1.1% of the sample. Separate from the approximately 690-subject first cohort, the validation cohort of 120 subjects was the group to which the donors belonged. This sequence originates from a young woman in good health and CMV-seronegative. The sequenced material came from PBMCs.

The CDR3 in this case is CASSPRTSGEDTQYF. The nucleotide sequence is given as TGTGCCAGCTCACCGCGGACTAGCGGGGAGGATACGCAGTATTTT. The rearrangement combines TRBV18 with TRBJ2-3; 12 middle bases align to TRBD2. The CDR3 sequence holds 15 residues, the cysteine and phenylalanine included. Only the CDR3 region is kept as DNA, spanning 45 bases read in frame from base 1. The germline V end is reduced by 3 bases and the J end by 6 bases; junction bases left unmatched: 4. Per the germline V gene, KGHSH is the CDR1 and LQKENI is the CDR2.